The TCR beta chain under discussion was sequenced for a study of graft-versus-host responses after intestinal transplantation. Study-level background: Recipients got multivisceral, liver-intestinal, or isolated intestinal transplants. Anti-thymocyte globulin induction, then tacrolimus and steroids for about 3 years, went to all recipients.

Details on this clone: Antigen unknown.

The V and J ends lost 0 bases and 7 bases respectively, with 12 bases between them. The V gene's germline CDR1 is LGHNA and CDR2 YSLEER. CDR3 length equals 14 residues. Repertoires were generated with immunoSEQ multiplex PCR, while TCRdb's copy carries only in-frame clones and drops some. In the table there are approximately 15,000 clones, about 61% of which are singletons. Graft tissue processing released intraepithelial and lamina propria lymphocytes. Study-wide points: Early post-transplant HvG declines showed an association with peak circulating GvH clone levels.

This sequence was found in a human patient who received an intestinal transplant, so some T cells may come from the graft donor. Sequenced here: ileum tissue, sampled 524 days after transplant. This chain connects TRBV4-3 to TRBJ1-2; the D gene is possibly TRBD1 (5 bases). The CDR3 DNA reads TGCGCCAGCAGCCAAGATTCGGGGGTTGCTGGCTACACCTTC. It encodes CASSQDSGVAGYTF.